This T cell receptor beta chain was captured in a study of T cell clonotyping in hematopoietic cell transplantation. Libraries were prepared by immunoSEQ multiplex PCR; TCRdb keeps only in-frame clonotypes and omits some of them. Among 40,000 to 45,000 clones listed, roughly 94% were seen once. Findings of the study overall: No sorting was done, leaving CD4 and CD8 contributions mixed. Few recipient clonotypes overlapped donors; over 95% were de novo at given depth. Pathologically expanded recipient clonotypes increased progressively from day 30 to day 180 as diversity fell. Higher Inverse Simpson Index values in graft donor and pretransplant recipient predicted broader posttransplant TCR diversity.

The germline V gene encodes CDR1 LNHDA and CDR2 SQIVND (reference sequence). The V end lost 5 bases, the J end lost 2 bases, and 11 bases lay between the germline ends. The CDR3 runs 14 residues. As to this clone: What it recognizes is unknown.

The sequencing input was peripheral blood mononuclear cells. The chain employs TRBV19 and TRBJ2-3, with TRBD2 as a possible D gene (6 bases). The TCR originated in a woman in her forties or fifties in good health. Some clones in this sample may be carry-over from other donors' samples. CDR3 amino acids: CASSRGVLTDTQYF. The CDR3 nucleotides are TGTGCCAGTAGTCGCGGGGTACTCACAGATACGCAGTATTTT.